This is a list of T cell receptor beta chains from one sample in a study of blood T cell repertoires in COVID-19. Assay used: immunoSEQ multiplex PCR; TCRdb lists only in-frame clones, some missing. The data contain roughly 360,000 clones, 81% of them singletons. Sequenced sample: peripheral blood. These receptors all come from a human donor with acute or convalescent COVID-19. The donor label of this sample is uncertain. Both conserved end residues are part of each CDR3. Fields, in order: clone size, J gene, V gene, CDR3 protein. Expanded clones get a size class; other rows say once, few or many, or leave the size out.

>-|TRBJ1-1|TRBV3-1/TRBV3-2
CASSQRGSATEAFF
>-|TRBJ1-1|TRBV3-1/TRBV3-2
CASSRNTGTGLEAFF
>-|TRBJ2-1|TRBV23-1
CASSQSGLAGDNEQFF
>-|TRBJ2-1|TRBV5-1
CASSQTPGQSSYNEQFF
>-|TRBJ2-3|TRBV19
CASSITTPEITDTQYF
>-|TRBJ1-1|TRBV7-9
CASREGRGAAFF
>-|TRBJ2-5|TRBV6-5
CASSYGRYQETQYF
>-|TRBJ1-1|TRBV29-1
CSVERGGGDTEAFF
>-|TRBJ2-7|TRBV7-2
CASSLDLGLAGEQYF
>once|TRBJ1-5|TRBV18
CASSPGGDQPQHF
>once|TRBJ1-6|TRBV5-1
CASSNTTGGNSPLHF
>-|TRBJ1-2|TRBV6-5
CASSYSRGNYGYTF
>-|TRBJ1-4|TRBV7-8
CASSPGTGGVNEKLFF
>once|TRBJ2-7|TRBV19
CASKEKLGEQYF
>-|TRBJ2-5|TRBV6-5
CASSYSIAETQYF
>-|TRBJ1-2|TRBV20-1
CSASGGSYGYTF
>-|TRBJ2-2|TRBV30
CAWSRLATNTGELFF
>-|TRBJ2-1|TRBV18
CASSPLLAVSNEQFF
>-|TRBJ2-5|TRBV5-6
CASSLLAGTGAQETQYF
>-|TRBJ1-1|TRBV3-1/TRBV3-2
CASSQDGTGYTEAFF
>-|TRBJ1-2|TRBV5-1
CASSPTGGINGYTF
>-|TRBJ2-3|TRBV11-2
CASRFGRSTDTQYF